A selection of T cell receptor beta chains follows, all from one sample in a study of T cell changes during pregnancy in multiple sclerosis. The data were produced by immunoSEQ multiplex PCR, yet TCRdb's version contains in-frame clones alone and is incomplete. Of over 50,000 clones listed, over 75% are singletons. The sample consisted of peripheral blood, taken in the first trimester of pregnancy. The source of these receptors is a female donor with multiple sclerosis, enrolled in a pregnancy study. Each CDR3 is given with its conserved first and last residue. Fields, in order: D gene, clone size, J gene, V gene, CDR3 DNA, CDR3 protein. A D gene is named only where the DNA matches it firmly. Clone size is shown for a subset of rows, as once, few, many or a class of expanded clone.

D: NA
size: few
J: TRBJ1-4
V: TRBV18
DNA: TGTGCCAGCAGAGACAGATTCGAAAAACTGTTTTTT
CDR3: CASRDRFEKLFF

D: NA
size: NA
J: TRBJ2-7
V: TRBV6-1
DNA: TGTGCCAGCAGTGAGTCAGGGTTCGAGCAGTACTTC
CDR3: CASSESGFEQYF

D: TRBD1
size: NA
J: TRBJ1-2
V: TRBV27
DNA: TGTGCCAGCAGTGCCACATACAGGGGCGCTCGTGGCTACACCTTC
CDR3: CASSATYRGARGYTF

D: NA
size: NA
J: TRBJ2-1
V: TRBV5-1
DNA: TGCGCCAGCAGCTCTCTCTCGCCCCAAAAGGGGTACAATGAGCAGTTCTTC
CDR3: CASSSLSPQKGYNEQFF

D: NA
size: NA
J: TRBJ1-2
V: TRBV13
DNA: TGTGCCAGCAGCCCGCCACTACAGGGAAACTATGGCTACACCTTC
CDR3: CASSPPLQGNYGYTF

D: NA
size: few
J: TRBJ2-1
V: TRBV27
DNA: TGTGCCAGCAGTTATAACAGGGTTTACAATGAGCAGTTCTTC
CDR3: CASSYNRVYNEQFF

D: TRBD1
size: NA
J: TRBJ2-5
V: TRBV6-1
DNA: TGTGCCATCGACAGGGGCGGTAGGGCCCAGTACTTC
CDR3: CAIDRGGRAQYF

D: NA
size: NA
J: TRBJ2-1
V: TRBV25-1
DNA: TGTGCCAGCAGTGACCAAAGGGGGGGTTCCTACAATGAGCAGTTCTTC
CDR3: CASSDQRGGSYNEQFF

D: NA
size: NA
J: TRBJ1-2
V: TRBV5-1
DNA: TGCGCCAGCAGCTCCGACCGGGGACATATTCCTGGCTACACCTTC
CDR3: CASSSDRGHIPGYTF

D: TRBD2
size: NA
J: TRBJ2-3
V: TRBV13
DNA: TGTGCCAGCAGCTTAGCTTCGACTAGCAGCGCAGATACGCAGTATTTT
CDR3: CASSLASTSSADTQYF

D: TRBD2
size: NA
J: TRBJ2-7
V: TRBV4-2
DNA: TGTGCCAGCAGCCCCCGGGAAGGTAGCGGGAGCAACGAGCAGTACTTC
CDR3: CASSPREGSGSNEQYF